The 8 T cell receptor beta chains below were found in one sample sequenced in a study of blood T cell repertoires in COVID-19. Clones were sequenced by immunoSEQ multiplex PCR, and TCRdb holds only the in-frame ones, with some missing. This table has a few hundred thousand clones, 80% to 90% appearing once. The material sequenced was peripheral blood. These receptor sequences come from a woman aged 70 to 79 with acute or convalescent COVID-19.

This chain connects TRBV24-1 to TRBJ2-1, with 12 nucleotides matching TRBD1. The CDR3 covers 18 residues. The V gene's germline CDR1 is KGHDR and CDR2 SFDVKD. Trimming took 4 bases from V and 4 from J; bases not matched to a gene: 10. The CDR3 DNA follows: TGTGCCACCAGTGACCCCGGGACAGGGGGCAGCCGTTACAATGAGCAGTTCTTC. Residues: CATSDPGTGGSRYNEQFF.

This clone was seen more than once but under ten times. The chain links TRBV5-1 to TRBJ1-3; TRBD1 might be the D (6 bases). This CDR3 contains 15 residues. In germline, CDR1 is SGHRS, CDR2 YFSETQ. V lost 5 bases, J lost 0 bases, and 12 bases lay in between. CDR3: CASRIDRNSGNTIYF. The CDR3 DNA sequence: TGCGCCAGCAGAATAGACAGGAACTCTGGAAACACCATATATTTT.

In this sample, this clone turned up a few times. The chain is built from TRBV5-4 and TRBJ2-3; TRBD1 aligns across 11 bases. After removal of 3 bases from V and 4 bases from J, the junction contained 1 base not matched to a gene. Looked up from germline, CDR1 is SGHNT and CDR2 is YYREEE (reference sequence). The CDR3 is 14 amino acids. As DNA, the CDR3 is TGTGCCAGCAGCTGGACAGGGGGCGCAGATACGCAGTATTTT. Encoded protein: CASSWTGGADTQYF.

This chain uses TRBV15 with TRBJ2-5, with D possibly matching TRBD2 (6 bases). Germline V gene lookup returns CDR1 LNHNV and CDR2 YYDKDF (reference sequence). This CDR3 comprises 15 residues. V dropped 0 bases and J dropped 2 bases, with 10 bases sitting between them. The CDR3 loop reads CATSRDRGRQETQYF. The CDR3 nucleotides are TGTGCCACCAGCAGAGATCGGGGGAGGCAAGAGACCCAGTACTTC.

The CDR3 is CASSRGYNNSPLHF. CDR3 bases: TGTGCCAGCAGCAGGGGCTACAATAATTCACCCCTCCACTTT. V and J are TRBV5-6 and TRBJ1-6; D is possibly TRBD1 (5 bases). The CDR3 contains 14 residues. Trimming removed 4 bases at V and 5 bases at J, with 10 bases between. Germline V CDR1 and CDR2: SGHDT, YYEEEE.

The chain has TRBV9 and TRBJ1-3, with D perhaps TRBD1 (5 bases). The CDR3 sequence is 16 residues long. The germline CDR1 and CDR2 sequences are SGDLS and YYNGEE. Trimming removed 0 bases at V and 5 bases at J, with 15 bases between. The CDR3 nucleotides are TGTGCCAGCAGCGTAGGTCAGGGACTGATGCGAAACACCATATATTTT. This sequence encodes CASSVGQGLMRNTIYF.

The sample holds one count of this clone. The chain has TRBV5-1 and TRBJ2-2; 8 nucleotides match TRBD1. Trimming took 5 bases from V and 4 from J; bases not matched to a gene: 7. The CDR3 is 15 residues long. Germline V gene data show CDR1 as SGHRS and CDR2 as YFSETQ. The CDR3 sequence is CASRPQGASTGELFF. The CDR3 nucleotides read TGCGCCAGCAGACCCCAGGGGGCAAGCACCGGGGAGCTGTTTTTT.

The V call is TRBV3-1 (or the pseudogene TRBV3-2), the J call TRBJ2-7; D may be TRBD1 (6 bases). V lost 1 base and J 1 base, leaving 20 bases between the germline ends. The CDR3 has 18 amino acids. Germline assignment: CDR1 LGHDT and CDR2 YNNKEL (reference sequence). The DNA for the CDR3 is TGTGCCAGCAGCCAAGCAGGCTTTAGTCTTACAGGGTCCTACGAGCAGTACTTC. This codes for CASSQAGFSLTGSYEQYF.